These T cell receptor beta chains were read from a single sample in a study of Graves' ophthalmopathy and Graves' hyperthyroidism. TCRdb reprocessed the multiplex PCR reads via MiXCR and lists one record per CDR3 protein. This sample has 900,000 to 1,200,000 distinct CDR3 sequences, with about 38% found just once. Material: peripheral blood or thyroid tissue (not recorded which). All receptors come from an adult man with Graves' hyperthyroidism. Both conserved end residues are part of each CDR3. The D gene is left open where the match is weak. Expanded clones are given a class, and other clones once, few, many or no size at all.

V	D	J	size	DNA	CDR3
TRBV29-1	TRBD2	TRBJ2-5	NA	TGCAGCGTGTCTTCCTCGGGGACTAGCGGGGGGTACCAAGAGACCCAGTACTTC	CSVSSSGTSGGYQETQYF
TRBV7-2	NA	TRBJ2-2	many	TGTGCCAGCAGCTTAGGGTTTGGGAACACCGGGGAGCTGTTTTTT	CASSLGFGNTGELFF
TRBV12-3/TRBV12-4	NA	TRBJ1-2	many	TGTGCCAGCAGCTGGGGACGCTATGGCTACACCTTC	CASSWGRYGYTF
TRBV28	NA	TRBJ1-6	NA	TGTGCCAGCAGTACCTGGACAGCGTATAATTCACCCCTCCACTTT	CASSTWTAYNSPLHF
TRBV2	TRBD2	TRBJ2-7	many	TGTGCCAGCAGCCGCCAGCGGGATCTCACCTACGAGCAGTACTTC	CASSRQRDLTYEQYF
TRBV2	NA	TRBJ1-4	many	TGTGCCAGCACGGGCAAGAATGAAAAACTGTTTTTT	CASTGKNEKLFF
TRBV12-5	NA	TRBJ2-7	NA	TGTGCCAGCAGTACGGGACACAACTCCTACGAGCAGTACTTC	CASSTGHNSYEQYF
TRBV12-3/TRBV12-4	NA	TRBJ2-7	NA	TGTGCCAGCAGTTTCGGCCTAGCCGATCCCCCTTACGAGCAGTACTTC	CASSFGLADPPYEQYF
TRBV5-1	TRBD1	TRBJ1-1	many	TGCGCCAGCAGCGAAGACAGGGGGCGCGGGGACACTGAAGCTTTCTTT	CASSEDRGRGDTEAFF
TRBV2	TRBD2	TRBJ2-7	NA	TGTGCCAGCAGTGCTGAAAGCGGGAGGGCGTACGAGCAGTACTTC	CASSAESGRAYEQYF
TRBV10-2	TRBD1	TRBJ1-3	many	TGCGCCAGCAGGGCCGGGACAGCTATGGGTGGAAACACCATATATTTT	CASRAGTAMGGNTIYF
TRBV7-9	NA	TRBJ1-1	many	TGTGCCAGCACCACGAGAGGTACTGAAGCTTTCTTT	CASTTRGTEAFF
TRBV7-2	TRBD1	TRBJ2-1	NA	TGTGCCAGCAGCCCGACAGGGGCTAATGAGCAGTTCTTC	CASSPTGANEQFF
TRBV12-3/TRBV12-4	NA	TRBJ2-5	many	TGTGCCAGCAGTAACACACAAGAGACCCAGTACTTC	CASSNTQETQYF
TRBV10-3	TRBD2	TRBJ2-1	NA	TGTGCCATCGACCTGACTAGCGGGGGAAATGAGCAGTTCTTC	CAIDLTSGGNEQFF
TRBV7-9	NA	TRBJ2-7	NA	TGTGCCAGGGACGCCGCCTACGAGCAGTACTTC	CARDAAYEQYF
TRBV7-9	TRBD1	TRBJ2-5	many	TGTGCCAGCAGCATCCGACAGGGGGCGGAGACCCAGTACTTC	CASSIRQGAETQYF
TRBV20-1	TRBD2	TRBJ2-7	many	TGCAGTGCTAGTCCCCACCAGGCCGGGGGGGCGCAGTACTTC	CSASPHQAGGAQYF
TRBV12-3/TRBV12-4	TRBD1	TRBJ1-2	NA	TGTGCCAGCAGTTGGACCGGGACAGGGAACGGCCACACCTTC	CASSWTGTGNGHTF
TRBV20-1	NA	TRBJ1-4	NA	TGCAGTGCCAGGGACTTCCAGGGGAGAAAACTGTTTTTT	CSARDFQGRKLFF
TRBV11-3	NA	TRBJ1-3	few	TGTGCCAGCAGCTTACTCCCAGGAGACGCTGGAAACACCATATATTTT	CASSLLPGDAGNTIYF
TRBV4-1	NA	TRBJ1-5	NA	TGCGCCAGCAGCCAAGTGATGACCCAGCCCCAGCATTTT	CASSQVMTQPQHF
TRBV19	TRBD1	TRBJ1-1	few	TGTGCCAGTACTCCCCGGACAGGGGGTTGGAACACTGAAGCTTTCTTT	CASTPRTGGWNTEAFF
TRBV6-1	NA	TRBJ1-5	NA	TGTGCCAGCAGCCAAAATGGGGGTGGTGGACAGCCCCAGCATTTT	CASSQNGGGGQPQHF
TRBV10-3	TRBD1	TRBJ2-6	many	TGTGCCATCAGTGGCAGGACAGGGTACTCTGGGGCCAACGTCCTGACTTTC	CAISGRTGYSGANVLTF
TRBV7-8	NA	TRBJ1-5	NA	TGTGCCAGCAGCTCCAGGGGAATCGGGAGCAATCAGCCCCAGCATTTT	CASSSRGIGSNQPQHF
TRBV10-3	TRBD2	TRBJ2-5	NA	TGTGCCATCAGCGCCAGACTAGCGGGACTCCAAGAGACCCAGTACTTC	CAISARLAGLQETQYF
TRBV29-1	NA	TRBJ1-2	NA	TGCAGCGTGGGGGAAGCCTCGAACTATGGCTACACCTTC	CSVGEASNYGYTF
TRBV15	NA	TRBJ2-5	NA	TGTGCCACCAGCGTTGATTGGGGGAAGACCCAGTACTTC	CATSVDWGKTQYF
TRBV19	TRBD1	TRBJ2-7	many	TGTGCCAGTAGTCCCGAGACCGGGACAGGCTACGAGCAGTACTTC	CASSPETGTGYEQYF
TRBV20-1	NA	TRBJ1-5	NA	TGCAGTGCTAGAGAAACCTCAGGGGGCAATCAGCCCCAGCATTTT	CSARETSGGNQPQHF
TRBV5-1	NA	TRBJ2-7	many	TGCGCCAGCAGCTTACACACAGAGCGGTCCTACGAGCAGTACTTC	CASSLHTERSYEQYF
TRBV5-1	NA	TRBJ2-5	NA	TGCGCCAGCAGCTCAAGGACTATCGAACTTAATCAAGAGACCCAGTACTTC	CASSSRTIELNQETQYF
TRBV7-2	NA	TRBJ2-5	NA	TGCGCCAGCAGCTTGGACTGGCGGAAAGAGACCCAGTACTTC	CASSLDWRKETQYF
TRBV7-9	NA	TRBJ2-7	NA	TGTACCAGCAGTTTACTATCGGACACTTACTACGAGCAGTACTTC	CTSSLLSDTYYEQYF
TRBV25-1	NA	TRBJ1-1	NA	TGTGCTAAGGGGGTAACTGAAGCTTTCTTT	CAKGVTEAFF
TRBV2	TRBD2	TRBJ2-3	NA	TGTGCCAGCGGGCTAGCGGGCACAGATACGCAGTATTTT	CASGLAGTDTQYF
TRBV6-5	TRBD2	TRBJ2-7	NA	TGTGCCAGCAGTTCCCCCCGGAGTACGGGAGGCAACCGGGGGGAGCAGTACTTC	CASSSPRSTGGNRGEQYF
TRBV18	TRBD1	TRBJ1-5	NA	TGTGCCAGCTCACGGGGATTCGGGACAGGGGATCAGCCCCAGCATTTT	CASSRGFGTGDQPQHF
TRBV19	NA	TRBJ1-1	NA	TGTGCCAGTAGTAAAGGGGAGGATGAAGCTTTCTTT	CASSKGEDEAFF
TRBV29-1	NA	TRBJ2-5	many	TGCAGCGTTGATGAGGTCCAGGAGACCCAGTACTTC	CSVDEVQETQYF
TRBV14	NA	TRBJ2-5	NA	TGTGCCAGCTCACCACTGGGAACGGGAGAGACCCAGTACTTC	CASSPLGTGETQYF
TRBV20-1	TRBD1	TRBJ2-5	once	TGCAGTGCTTTCCCGGACAGGGGCCAAGAGACCCAGTACTTC	CSAFPDRGQETQYF
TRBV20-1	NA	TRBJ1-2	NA	TGCAGTGCTCCCCCAGGATCGTGGGATAGCTACACCTTC	CSAPPGSWDSYTF
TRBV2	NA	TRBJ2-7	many	TGTGCCAGCAAGACGTTGAGGTCCTACGAGCAGTACTTC	CASKTLRSYEQYF
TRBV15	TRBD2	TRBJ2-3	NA	TGTGCCACCAGCACCAGACTAGCGGGGGGCACAGATACGCAGTATTTT	CATSTRLAGGTDTQYF
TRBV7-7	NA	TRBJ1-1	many	TGTGCCAGCAGCTCCAGTAGGGGCACTGAAGCTTTCTTT	CASSSSRGTEAFF
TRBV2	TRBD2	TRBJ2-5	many	TGTGCCAGCAGTGCTAAACCACAACTAGCGGGCGGGTACCAAGAGACCCAGTACTTC	CASSAKPQLAGGYQETQYF
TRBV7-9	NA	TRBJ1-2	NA	TGTGCCAGCAGCCCTCTAGGGGGGCGCGACTATGGCTACACCTTC	CASSPLGGRDYGYTF
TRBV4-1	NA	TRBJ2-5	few	TGCGCCAGCAGCCAAGATTTGGACCGACTCCAAGAGACCCAGTACTTC	CASSQDLDRLQETQYF
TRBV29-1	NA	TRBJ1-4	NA	TGCAGCGTTGAACACGACGAAAAACTGTTTTTT	CSVEHDEKLFF
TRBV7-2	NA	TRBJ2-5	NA	TGTGCCAGCAGCTTAGGTCTGCAAGAGGCCCAGTACTTC	CASSLGLQEAQYF
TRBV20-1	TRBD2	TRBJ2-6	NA	TGCAGTGCTATAGGAGGGCGGACTAGCGGGGGTTACGTCCCGACTTTC	CSAIGGRTSGGYVPTF
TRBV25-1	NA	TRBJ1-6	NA	TGTGCCAGCAGTGCGATCCCGGGGGGCAATTCACCCCTCCACTTT	CASSAIPGGNSPLHF
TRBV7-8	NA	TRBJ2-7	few	TGTGCCAGCAGCTCCAGAAGGGTCGAGCAGTACTTC	CASSSRRVEQYF
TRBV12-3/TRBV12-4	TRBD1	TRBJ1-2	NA	TGTGCCAGCAGTTTCCTGGACAGGGCGTATGGCTACACCTTC	CASSFLDRAYGYTF
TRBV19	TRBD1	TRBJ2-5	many	TGTGCCAGTAGTATCGACAGGGCTGAAGAGACCCAGTACTTC	CASSIDRAEETQYF